This T cell receptor beta chain was identified in a study of blood T cell repertoires in COVID-19 (dated by TCRdb to about 2020). With respect to the entire study: Collaborator samples came from the United States, Italy and Spain and covered acute and convalescent phases of COVID-19. The material from the prospective study consisted of cDNA or gDNA derived from T cells, B-cell-depleted T cells, or PBMCs. Deeply sampled blood TCRbeta repertoires from subjects exposed to, actively infected with, or recovered from COVID-19 were included in the dataset. The repertoires were released in a freely available public database intended as a resource for research on the immune response to SARS-CoV-2. Samples came from the ongoing ImmuneRACE study (first 160 participants) plus 1,254 subjects from 6 global collaborators. A de-identified subject ID, COVID-19 status, age in years and sex were almost always included in the sample metadata. Where HLA class I and class II types were available, the types were taken from metadata supplied by the sample provider, not from assay-based typing.

CDR1 and CDR2 are read off the germline V gene as SQVTM and ANQGSEA. The cysteine opens and the phenylalanine closes a CDR3 of 16 amino acids. CDR3 DNA is the only sequence kept; it has 48 bases, read in frame from the first base. Trimming leaves V shorter by 6 bases and J shorter by 2 bases, with the junction holding 13 bases beyond the gene matches. The immunoSEQ Assay, a bias-controlled multiplex PCR, was used to amplify TCRbeta CDR3 regions from genomic DNA. As for the original processing: The number of nucleated cells in each sample was estimated by amplification of reference gene primers within the assay. To quantify the absolute abundance of each unique TCRbeta CDR3 rearrangement, sequence reads were collapsed and filtered. Productive Simpson clonality was computed per sample as the square root of Simpson's diversity index over productive rearrangements. TCRdb retrieved this table from immuneACCESS and kept in-frame rearrangements only. Not all clones are present; in checked studies, unresolved V genes account for under half, and no reason is known for the remainder. Clone size and the V and J calls come from that table; the DNA yielded D and trimming. This sample holds over 85,000 clones; approximately 86% were observed only once. Together, the top ten hold less than 8.5% of the sample.

Overall results and qualifications from the work: How much clinical and demographic metadata was included differed by source and by participant, and the metadata was provided uncurated.

In the case of this clone: The clone's antigen remains unknown. The input lacks base qualities; no much larger clone sits a single base away.

The collaborating institutions used their own protocols to collect whole blood in K2EDTA tubes. For TCRbeta analysis, collaborators shipped samples in one of three forms: frozen whole blood, isolated PBMCs, or DNA extracted from either of those sample types. The sequenced material came from peripheral blood. The source of this sequence is a man aged 55 to 70 with acute or convalescent COVID-19. The V gene is TRBV29-1 and the J gene is TRBJ2-1; 7 junctional bases match TRBD1. The sequence in DNA is TGCAGCGTCCCAAGGACCCCGGGACAGACCTACAATGAGCAGTTCTTC. The resulting protein is CSVPRTPGQTYNEQFF.